These 4 T cell receptor beta chains were sequenced from one sample in a study of OX40 agonist ivuxolimab in advanced cancers. Clones were read by immunoSEQ multiplex PCR, and TCRdb kept only the in-frame ones, dropping some. Of 70,000 to 75,000 clones listed, roughly 82% are singletons. This specimen was CD4+ or CD8+ T cells sorted from blood, taken in a trial of the OX40 agonist ivuxolimab. The receptors derive from an adult with an advanced solid tumor such as melanoma, head and neck, liver or kidney cancer.

The genes are TRBV28 and TRBJ2-1, with TRBD2 matching 10 bases. Trimming took 0 bases from V and 1 from J; bases not matched to a gene: 6. Germline CDR1 and CDR2: MDHEN and SYDVKM. The CDR3 spans 18 residues. The CDR3 sequence: CASSLWVSGRWSYNEQFF. In DNA form, the CDR3 reads TGTGCCAGCAGTTTATGGGTTAGCGGGAGGTGGTCCTACAATGAGCAGTTCTTC.

The rearrangement links TRBV11-2 to TRBJ1-2, with D maybe TRBD1 (6 bases). The V end lost 3 bases, the J end lost 8 bases, and 13 bases lay between the germline ends. Per the germline V gene, CDR1 is SGHAT and CDR2 is FQNNGV. This CDR3 is 13 amino acids long. CDR3 loop: CASSFRGAGGYTF. CDR3 coding DNA: TGTGCCAGCAGCTTCCGGGGGGCTGGAGGCTACACCTTC.

V usage is TRBV11-1 and J usage is TRBJ1-6; D call uncertain. Trimming pared 5 bases from V and 0 bases from J, leaving 17 bases between. CDR3 length equals 18 residues. Germline V lookup: CDR1 SGHAT, CDR2 FQDESV (reference sequence). Here the CDR3 reads CASSLSSAWSSYNSPLHF. The CDR3 DNA reads TGTGCCAGCAGCCTATCTAGCGCATGGAGCTCCTATAATTCACCCCTCCACTTT.

This chain joins TRBV9 and TRBJ1-5; D perhaps matches TRBD1 (5 bases). This CDR3 spans 14 amino acids. Germline V CDR1 and CDR2: SGDLS, YYNGEE. The ends were cut back, 0 bases at V and 5 bases at J, with 9 bases in the middle. The CDR3 nucleotides are TGTGCCAGCAGCGTAGAGGGACCCTATCAGCCCCAGCATTTT. Amino acid sequence: CASSVEGPYQPQHF.